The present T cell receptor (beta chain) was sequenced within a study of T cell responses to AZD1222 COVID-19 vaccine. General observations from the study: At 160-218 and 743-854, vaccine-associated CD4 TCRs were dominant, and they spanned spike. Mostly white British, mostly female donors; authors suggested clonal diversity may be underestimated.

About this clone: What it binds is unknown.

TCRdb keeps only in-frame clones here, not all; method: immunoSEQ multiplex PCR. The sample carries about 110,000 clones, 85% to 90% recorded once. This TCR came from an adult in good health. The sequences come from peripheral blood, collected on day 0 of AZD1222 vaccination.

CDR3 sequence: CASSDQGSPREKLFF. The CDR3 DNA is TGTGCCAGCAGTGACCAGGGGAGCCCTCGGGAAAAACTGTTTTTT. The chain combines TRBV28 with TRBJ1-4; TRBD1 might be the D (6 bases). The CDR3 has 15 residues. Germline values: CDR1 MDHEN, CDR2 SYDVKM. Deletions cut 5 bases from V and 8 bases from J, with 18 bases between.